The present T cell receptor beta chain was sequenced within a study of T-cell reconstitution after alpha-beta-depleted transplantation in children. This clonotype was observed a handful of times. Its antigen is as yet unknown. Preparing the TCRbeta library involved the use of unique molecular identifiers. TCRdb fed the PCR reads into MiXCR, producing one record per CDR3 protein. The data contain fewer than 500,000 distinct CDR3 sequences, over 40% of them singletons. Notes on the study in general: It was newly produced T cells that mostly accounted for T-cell counts and diversity one year after transplant.

Germline V gene lookup returns CDR1 DFQATT and CDR2 SNEGSKA (reference sequence). Trimming at V came to 1 base and at J to 6 bases, leaving 6 bases not matched to a gene. This CDR3 contains 13 residues. The material was PBMCs, obtained before TCRalphabeta/CD19-depleted stem cell transplant. This receptor was identified in a girl aged 2 to 10 with aplastic anemia, due to receive a stem cell transplant. This chain connects TRBV20-1 to TRBJ2-7, with TRBD2 matching over 7 bases. The CDR3 nucleotides read TGCAGTGCTAGAGGACTAGCCCGCTCCGAGCAGTACTTC. Translated, it gives CSARGLARSEQYF.